One TCR beta chain is described in this entry. Its antigen is unidentified. This sample was taken from a study of T cell repertoires in cytomegalovirus infection. TCRdb re-called the reads with MiXCR, one entry per CDR3 protein. The sample lists some 150,000 distinct CDR3 sequences; roughly 32% were seen once. The CDR3 runs 15 residues. CDR1 and CDR2 from the germline V gene are SEHNR and FQNEAQ (reference sequence). Germline trimming cut 1 base from V and 3 bases from J; bases unmatched to any gene: 4. The chain has TRBV7-9 and TRBJ2-7; 9 bases align to TRBD1. This TCR derives from a human donor in good health (CMV status not recorded). Some clones in this sample may be carry-over from other donors' samples. Sequences were derived from CD8+ T cells from cultured PBMCs, sampled from culture after CMV antigen stimulation. CDR3 in amino acids: CASSLVRDRVYEQYF. The CDR3 DNA follows: TGTGCCAGCAGCTTAGTTCGGGACAGGGTCTACGAGCAGTACTTC.